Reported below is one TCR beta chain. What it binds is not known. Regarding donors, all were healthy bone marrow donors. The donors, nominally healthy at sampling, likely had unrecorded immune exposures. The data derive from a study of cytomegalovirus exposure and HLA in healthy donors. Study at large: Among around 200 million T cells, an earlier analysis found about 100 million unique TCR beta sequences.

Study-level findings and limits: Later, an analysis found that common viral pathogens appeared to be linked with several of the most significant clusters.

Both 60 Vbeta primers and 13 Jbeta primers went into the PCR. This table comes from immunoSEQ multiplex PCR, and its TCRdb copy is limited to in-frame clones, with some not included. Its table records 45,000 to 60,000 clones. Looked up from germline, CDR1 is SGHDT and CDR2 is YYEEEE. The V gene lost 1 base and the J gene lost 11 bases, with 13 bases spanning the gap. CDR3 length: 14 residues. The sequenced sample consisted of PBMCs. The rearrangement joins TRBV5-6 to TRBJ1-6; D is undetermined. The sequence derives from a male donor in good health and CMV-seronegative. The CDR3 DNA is TGTGCCAGCAGCTTGAAACGGGTTCTTGCACCCCTCCACTTT. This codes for CASSLKRVLAPLHF.